This T cell receptor (beta chain) emerged from a study of T cell responses to AZD1222 COVID-19 vaccine. General study results and limits: The breadth and depth of Spike-specific TCRs increased once two AZD1222 doses had been given. Nearly half of spike-specific TCRs reportedly target unmutated variant regions. Researchers report vaccine-associated CD4 TCRs spanning spike, with dominance at 160-218 and 743-854. Donors skewed white British and female; clonal diversity was possibly underestimated.

Repertoires were generated with immunoSEQ multiplex PCR, while TCRdb's copy carries only in-frame clones and drops some. The sample shows about 180,000 clones, roughly nine tenths of them seen only once. This CDR3 is built from 17 residues. Germline CDR1 and CDR2: MGHRA and YSYEKL. V was cut by 3 bases and J by 6 bases, with 21 bases left in between. Concerning this clone: The target antigen is unknown.

The chain recombines TRBV4-1 with TRBJ2-1; D is uncertain. This TCR derives from an adult in good health. The sequencing used peripheral blood, collected on day 0 of AZD1222 vaccination. CDR3 residues: CASSHLDLFRSGNEQFF. CDR3 DNA sequence: TGCGCCAGCAGCCATCTCGACTTATTCCGGTCGGGCAATGAGCAGTTCTTC.